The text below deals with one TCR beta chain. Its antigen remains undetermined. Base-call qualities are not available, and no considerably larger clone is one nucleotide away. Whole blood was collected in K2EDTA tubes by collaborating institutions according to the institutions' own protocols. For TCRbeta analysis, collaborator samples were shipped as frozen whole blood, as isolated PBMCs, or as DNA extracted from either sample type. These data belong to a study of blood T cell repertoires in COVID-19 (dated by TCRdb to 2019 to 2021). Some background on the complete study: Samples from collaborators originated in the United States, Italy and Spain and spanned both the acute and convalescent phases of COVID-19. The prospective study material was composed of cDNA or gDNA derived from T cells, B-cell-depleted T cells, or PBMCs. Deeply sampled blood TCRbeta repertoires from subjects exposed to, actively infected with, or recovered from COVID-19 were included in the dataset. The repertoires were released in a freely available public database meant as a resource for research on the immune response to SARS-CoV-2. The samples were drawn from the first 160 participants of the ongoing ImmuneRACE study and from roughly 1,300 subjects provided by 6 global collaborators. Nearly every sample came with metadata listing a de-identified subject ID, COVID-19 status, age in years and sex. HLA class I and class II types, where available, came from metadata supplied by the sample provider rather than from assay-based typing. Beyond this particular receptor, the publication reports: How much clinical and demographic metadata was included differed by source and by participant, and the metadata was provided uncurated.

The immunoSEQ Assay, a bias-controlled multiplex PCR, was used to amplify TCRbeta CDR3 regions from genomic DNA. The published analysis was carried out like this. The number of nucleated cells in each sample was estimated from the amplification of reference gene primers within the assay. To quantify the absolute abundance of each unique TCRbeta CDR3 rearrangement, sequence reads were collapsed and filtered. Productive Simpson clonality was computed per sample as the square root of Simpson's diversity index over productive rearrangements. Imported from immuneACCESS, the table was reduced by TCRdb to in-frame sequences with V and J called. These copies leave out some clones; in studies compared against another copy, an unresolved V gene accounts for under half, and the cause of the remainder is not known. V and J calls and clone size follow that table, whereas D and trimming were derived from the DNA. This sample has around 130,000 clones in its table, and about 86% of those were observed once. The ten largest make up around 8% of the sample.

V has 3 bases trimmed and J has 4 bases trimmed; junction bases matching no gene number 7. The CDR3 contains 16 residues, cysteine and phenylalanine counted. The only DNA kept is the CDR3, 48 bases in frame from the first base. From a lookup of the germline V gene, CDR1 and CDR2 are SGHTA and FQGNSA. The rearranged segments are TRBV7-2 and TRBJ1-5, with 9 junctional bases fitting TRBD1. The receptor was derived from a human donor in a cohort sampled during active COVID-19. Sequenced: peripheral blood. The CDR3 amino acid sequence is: CASSFKTDRGNQPQHF. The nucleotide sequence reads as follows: TGTGCCAGCAGCTTTAAAACGGACAGGGGAAATCAGCCCCAGCATTTT.